A selection of T cell receptor beta chains follows, all from one sample in a study of early stage breast cancer tumors. This table comes from immunoSEQ multiplex PCR, and its TCRdb copy is limited to in-frame clones, with some not included. There are around 20,000 clones in the sample; about four fifths occur only once, and under 2% lies in the top ten. Sequenced material: blood. The receptors come from a person aged 70 to 85 with breast cancer. Both conserved end residues are part of each CDR3. A D gene is named only where the DNA matches it firmly. Where a row states a size, it is once, few, many or the class of an expanded clone; other rows omit it.

size	V	D	J	DNA	CDR3
NA	TRBV6-1	NA	TRBJ1-4	TGTGCCAGCAGGGAGTCAAGGGAAAAACTGTTTTTT	CASRESREKLFF
NA	TRBV30	NA	TRBJ2-2	TGTGCCTGGAGCCCGACCGGGGCCGGGGAGCTGTTTTTT	CAWSPTGAGELFF
NA	TRBV7-2	NA	TRBJ2-7	TGTGCCAGCAGCCCCGCCTACGAGCAGTACTTC	CASSPAYEQYF
NA	TRBV9	NA	TRBJ2-1	TGTGCCAGCAGCCTTACGGCGGGGGCTTATGAGCAGTTCTTC	CASSLTAGAYEQFF
NA	TRBV9	NA	TRBJ1-1	TGTGCCAGCAGCGTCGACAGGACTCCAGGTTCTGAAGCTTTCTTT	CASSVDRTPGSEAFF
NA	TRBV2	TRBD1	TRBJ2-5	TGTGCCAGCAGTCGAGACAGGGGTAAACAAGAGACCCAGTACTTC	CASSRDRGKQETQYF
NA	TRBV19	TRBD1	TRBJ2-2	TGTGCCAGTAACCCGGACAGGGGGATCGGGGAGCTGTTTTTT	CASNPDRGIGELFF
NA	TRBV19	NA	TRBJ1-1	TGTGCCAGTAGTACTGGACAGACAATGAACACTGAAGCTTTCTTT	CASSTGQTMNTEAFF
NA	TRBV5-1	NA	TRBJ1-1	TGCGCCAGCAGGAGACAGATGATGAACACTGAAGCTTTCTTT	CASRRQMMNTEAFF
NA	TRBV2	NA	TRBJ2-3	TGTGCCAGCAGGACTAGCACAGATACGCAGTATTTT	CASRTSTDTQYF
NA	TRBV10-3	NA	TRBJ1-1	TGTGCCATCAGACAGGGTACTGAAGCTTTCTTT	CAIRQGTEAFF
NA	TRBV7-2	NA	TRBJ2-2	TGTGCCAGCAGCTTTCAGGGCTCGGACGGGGAGCTGTTTTTT	CASSFQGSDGELFF
NA	TRBV10-3	NA	TRBJ1-1	TGTGCCATCGCAGGGTCAGACACTGAAGCTTTCTTT	CAIAGSDTEAFF
NA	TRBV5-1	NA	TRBJ2-3	TGCGCCAGCAGGACGGCGGGGGCCGCCGCTGGCACAGATACGCAGTATTTT	CASRTAGAAAGTDTQYF
NA	TRBV5-1	TRBD2	TRBJ2-4	TGCGCCAGCAGCTTGGCCGGCAGGGAGGGAAACATTCAGTACTTC	CASSLAGREGNIQYF
NA	TRBV28	TRBD1	TRBJ2-3	TGTGCCAGCACCAGACAGGGGGCCCGGGTGGATACGCAGTATTTT	CASTRQGARVDTQYF
NA	TRBV5-1	NA	TRBJ2-3	TGCGCCAGCAGGGAAGCCAGCGGAAGCACAGATACGCAGTATTTT	CASREASGSTDTQYF
NA	TRBV5-1	TRBD1	TRBJ2-3	TGCGCCAGCAGCTGGATTACGACAGGGGGCACAGATACGCAGTATTTT	CASSWITTGGTDTQYF
NA	TRBV5-1	TRBD1	TRBJ2-7	TGCGCCAGCAGCCCGCGGGCGACAGGGTTCAGCTACGAGCAGTACTTC	CASSPRATGFSYEQYF
few	TRBV30	NA	TRBJ1-1	TGTGCCTGGAGTGCGACAGGGAACACTGAAGCTTTCTTT	CAWSATGNTEAFF
NA	TRBV30	NA	TRBJ1-1	TGTGCCTGGAGTGTACAGTCGAACACTGAAGCTTTCTTT	CAWSVQSNTEAFF
NA	TRBV7-8	TRBD2	TRBJ2-1	TGTGCCAGCAGCTTAGCTAAGACTAGCGGGGAACTGTACAATGAGCAGTTCTTC	CASSLAKTSGELYNEQFF
NA	TRBV7-6	NA	TRBJ2-7	TGTGCCAGCAGCCCACGGGCGGGGGCTTCCGAGCAGTACTTC	CASSPRAGASEQYF
NA	TRBV5-1	NA	TRBJ1-1	TGCGCCAGCAGCTTTAGTGGGGGCGGCACTGAAGCTTTCTTT	CASSFSGGGTEAFF
NA	TRBV9	NA	TRBJ1-4	TGTGCCAGCAGCGTGGGAGGGGAGGACACTAATGAAAAACTGTTTTTT	CASSVGGEDTNEKLFF
NA	TRBV2	NA	TRBJ2-7	TGTGCCAGCAGTGAGTCACGGAGCTCCTACGAGCAGTACTTC	CASSESRSSYEQYF
once	TRBV19	TRBD1	TRBJ1-2	TGTGCCAGTAGTAGCCAGACAGGGGATCTATTAGGTGGCTACACCTTC	CASSSQTGDLLGGYTF
NA	TRBV30	NA	TRBJ2-1	TGTGCCTGGGACCAGGGCAATGAGCAGTTCTTC	CAWDQGNEQFF
NA	TRBV2	NA	TRBJ1-6	TGTGCCAGCAGTCAGGAGGGGAGGAATTCACCCCTCCACTTT	CASSQEGRNSPLHF
NA	TRBV30	NA	TRBJ1-5	TGTGCCTGGAGTGGGGACTACAACAATCAGCCCCAGCATTTT	CAWSGDYNNQPQHF
NA	TRBV9	NA	TRBJ1-1	TGTGCCAGCGCCCTAGGAGGGGACACTGAAGCTTTCTTT	CASALGGDTEAFF
NA	TRBV2	TRBD1	TRBJ1-1	TGTGCCAGCAGTGAGGGACAGGGTTTTAAAGCTTTCTTT	CASSEGQGFKAFF
NA	TRBV9	TRBD2	TRBJ2-3	TGTGCCAGCAGCGTAGGAATAGCGGGGGGACCCTTCACAGATACGCAGTATTTT	CASSVGIAGGPFTDTQYF
NA	TRBV6-1	NA	TRBJ1-5	TGTGCCAGTAGAGCCGTGAATAGCAATCAGCCCCAGCATTTT	CASRAVNSNQPQHF
NA	TRBV2	NA	TRBJ2-2	TGTGCCAGCAGGGTCACAGGGACATACGGGGAGCTGTTTTTT	CASRVTGTYGELFF
few	TRBV2	TRBD1	TRBJ1-1	TGTGCCAGCAGTGAGACCGGGACAGACACTGAAGCTTTCTTT	CASSETGTDTEAFF
NA	TRBV28	NA	TRBJ1-4	TGTGCCAGCAGTTTGGCGGGGCTAACTAATGAAAAACTGTTTTTT	CASSLAGLTNEKLFF
NA	TRBV27	NA	TRBJ2-1	TGTGCCAGCAGTTCGACAGTAGTGGGGTCCAATGAGCAGTTCTTC	CASSSTVVGSNEQFF
once	TRBV7-9	TRBD1	TRBJ2-4	TGTGCCAGCAGCTCCCGGGACAGGACCGCCAAAAACATTCAGTACTTC	CASSSRDRTAKNIQYF
NA	TRBV7-2	NA	TRBJ1-2	TGTGCCAGCAGCTTAGGGTCAGGGGTCTACACCTTC	CASSLGSGVYTF
once	TRBV4-3	NA	TRBJ2-3	TGCGCCAGCAGCCAAGAGAACAGGGCAGATACGCAGTATTTT	CASSQENRADTQYF